The next 15 T cell receptor beta chains were all read from a single sample in a study of blood T cell repertoires in COVID-19. Only in-frame clones appear in the TCRdb table, and some are missing; sequencing was by immunoSEQ multiplex PCR. The sample yields 45,000 or so clones, roughly 87% seen once. Sequencing input: peripheral blood. These receptors all come from a woman older than 75 in a cohort sampled during active or convalescent COVID-19.

The J gene is TRBJ2-1, the V gene TRBV5-6; 7 positions agree with TRBD1. In germline, CDR1 is SGHDT, CDR2 YYEEEE. Trimming at V came to 3 bases and at J to 6 bases, leaving 9 bases not matched to a gene. This CDR3 contains 15 residues. The CDR3 sequence is CASSSDREFVNEQFF. CDR3 nucleotides: TGTGCCAGCAGCTCTGACAGGGAGTTTGTCAATGAGCAGTTCTTC.

The chain employs TRBV19 and TRBJ1-2, with unresolved D. Trimming cost V 1 base and J 6 bases, with 12 bases left between them. The CDR3 sequence is 14 residues long. Germline V gene lookup returns CDR1 LNHDA and CDR2 SQIVND (reference sequence). The CDR3 sequence is CASSIGEVTDGYTF. CDR3 DNA sequence: TGTGCCAGTAGTATAGGGGAGGTTACCGATGGCTACACCTTC.

The chain combines TRBV6-4 with TRBJ2-7; 7 bases map to TRBD2. The germline CDR1 and CDR2 sequences are MRHNA and SNTAGT. V trimming: 6 bases; J trimming: 6 bases; junction bases outside the gene matches: 8. The CDR3 is 13 residues long. The CDR3 protein is CASSREEGGEQYF. CDR3 in DNA: TGTGCCAGCAGCCGGGAGGAAGGCGGCGAGCAGTACTTC.

The V call is TRBV5-6, the J call TRBJ2-7, with 9 bases lining up with TRBD1. The germline V gene has CDR1 SGHDT and CDR2 YYEEEE. This CDR3 is built from 16 residues. Germline trimming cut 0 bases from V and 4 bases from J; bases unmatched to any gene: 8. The CDR3 region is CASSLDPGQGGYEQYF. The CDR3 DNA reads as TGTGCCAGCAGCTTGGACCCGGGACAGGGTGGGTACGAGCAGTACTTC. Looking up the rest from reference TRBV5-6 and TRBJ2-7 gives the full variable domain: DAGVTQSPTHLIKTRGQQVTLRCSPKSGHDTVSWYQQALGQGPQFIFQYYEEEERQRGNFPDRFSGHQFPNYSSELNVNALLLGDSALYLCASSLDPGQGGYEQYFGPGTRLTVT.

This clone appeared a single time. V gene TRBV19 combines with J gene TRBJ1-1, with D possibly being TRBD1 (5 bases). The CDR3 is made up of 14 amino acids. The germline gives CDR1 LNHDA, CDR2 SQIVND (reference sequence). V was pared by 3 bases and J by 3 bases, with 11 bases between. CDR3 residues: CASSIGGVDTEAFF. Written as DNA, the CDR3 is TGTGCCAGTAGTATTGGGGGGGTCGACACTGAAGCTTTCTTT.

The chain uses TRBV7-8 and TRBJ1-1, with no clear D. There are 13 residues in the CDR3. Germline CDR1 and CDR2: SGHVS and FQNEAQ. V shed 3 bases and J shed 1 base, with 6 bases lying between them. The CDR3: CASSLSRNTEAFF. CDR3 nucleotides: TGTGCCAGCAGCTTGTCCAGGAACACTGAAGCTTTCTTT.

The chain couples TRBV7-9 to TRBJ2-7; D is undetermined. The CDR3 is 14 residues long. V was trimmed by 7 bases and J by 1 base, leaving 14 bases between them. CDR1 is SEHNR, CDR2 FQNEAQ, per germline (reference sequence). CDR3 DNA sequence: TGTGCCAGCACCCCCCCAGCGAGGTCCTACGAGCAGTACTTC. This codes for CASTPPARSYEQYF.

The chain uses TRBV5-1 and TRBJ2-5; 7 bases line up with TRBD1. Germline V gene lookup returns CDR1 SGHRS and CDR2 YFSETQ. This CDR3 spans 14 amino acids. The V and J ends lost 4 bases and 5 bases, in that order; junction bases with no gene match: 8. The CDR3 nucleotides read TGCGCCAGCAGCCAGCTACAGGGGCGGGAGACCCAGTACTTC. This sequence encodes CASSQLQGRETQYF.

The gene calls are TRBV10-2 and TRBJ1-2; TRBD1 agrees at 7 bases. This CDR3 region has 16 residues. Trimming took 6 bases from V and 4 from J; bases not matched to a gene: 14. Germline V lookup: CDR1 WSHSY, CDR2 SAAADI. The CDR3 loop reads CASRADPGQLIYGYTF. The CDR3 DNA follows: TGCGCCAGCAGGGCAGACCCGGGACAGCTAATCTATGGCTACACCTTC.

The chain carries TRBV7-9 and TRBJ1-1, with D possibly being TRBD1 (6 bases). Germline V gives CDR1 SEHNR, CDR2 FQNEAQ (reference sequence). The V end lost 0 bases, the J end lost 1 base, and 9 bases lay between the germline ends. CDR3 length equals 15 residues. The CDR3: CASSLADRRNTEAFF. In DNA form, the CDR3 reads TGTGCCAGCAGCTTAGCGGACAGAAGGAACACTGAAGCTTTCTTT.

The CDR3 reads CASSEPGTAQYF. CDR3 coding DNA: TGTGCCAGCAGCGAGCCCGGGACTGCGCAGTATTTT. The chain is built from TRBV7-9 and TRBJ2-3; D may be TRBD2 (6 bases). Trimming stripped 5 bases from V and 10 bases from J, with 13 bases between. The CDR3 contains 12 residues. Germline loops: CDR1 SEHNR, CDR2 FQNEAQ (reference sequence).

This clone occurred once. The chain has TRBV27 and TRBJ1-2, with TRBD1 identical over 7 bases. The CDR3 consists of 13 residues. V was clipped by 4 bases and J by 8 bases; unmatched bases: 7. Germline CDR1 is MNHEY and CDR2 is SMNVEV (reference sequence). For the CDR3, the DNA is TGTGCCAGCAGTTCCCACGACAGGGCGGGCTACACCTTC. Encoded protein: CASSSHDRAGYTF.

V usage is TRBV12-5 and J usage is TRBJ1-1, with D possibly matching TRBD1 (6 bases). The CDR3 is 14 residues long. Germline-derived CDR1 and CDR2 are LGHNT and FRNRAP. V gave up 1 base and J gave up 5 bases, with 11 bases separating them. The CDR3 is CASGLADRLTEAFF. As DNA, the CDR3 is TGTGCTAGTGGTTTGGCCGACAGGTTGACTGAAGCTTTCTTT.

V gene TRBV13 combines with J gene TRBJ2-1; the match to TRBD2 covers 7 bases. The germline V gene has CDR1 PRHDT and CDR2 FYEKMQ (reference sequence). The V segment lost 4 bases and the J segment 7 bases; nucleotides outside the gene matches: 10. The CDR3 runs 15 residues. CDR3 region: CASSSLGREVNEQFF. The CDR3 nucleotides are TGTGCCAGCAGCTCCCTAGGGAGGGAGGTGAATGAGCAGTTCTTC.

This sequence joins TRBV2 and TRBJ1-1, with D possibly matching TRBD1 (5 bases). CDR1 and CDR2 from the germline V gene are SNHLY and FYNNEI. The germline V and J ends were trimmed by 4 bases and 2 bases, with 17 bases remaining between them. This CDR3 is built from 16 residues. CDR3 amino acids: CASSAGGRRGNTEAFF. As DNA, the CDR3 is TGTGCCAGCAGTGCGGGCGGGCGGAGGGGCAACACTGAAGCTTTCTTT.